One and the same sample provided the 10 T cell receptor beta chains below, sequenced in a study of cytomegalovirus exposure and HLA in healthy donors. It was with 60 Vbeta and 13 Jbeta primers that the PCR ran. Libraries were prepared by immunoSEQ multiplex PCR; TCRdb keeps only in-frame clonotypes and omits some of them. The sample lists around 94,000 clones, roughly 83% seen once, with under 2.5% in the top ten. The specimen was PBMCs. The receptors stem from a man aged 18 to 35 in good health and CMV-seronegative.

This chain uses TRBV6-6 with TRBJ2-1; 12 bases map to TRBD2. Unmatched junction bases numbered 8, after V lost 6 bases and J lost 8 bases. This CDR3 comprises 15 residues. Germline CDR1 and CDR2: MNHNY and SVGAGI (reference sequence). As DNA, the CDR3 is TGTGCCAGCAGGCGAACTAGCGGGAGGCGCGATGAGCAGTTCTTC. The encoded protein is CASRRTSGRRDEQFF.

J is TRBJ2-5 and V is TRBV5-4; no definite D call. V lost 0 bases to trimming and J lost 5 bases, with 8 bases between them. Germline V lookup: CDR1 SGHNT, CDR2 YYREEE (reference sequence). This CDR3 spans 13 amino acids. DNA of the CDR3: TGTGCCAGCAGCTTGGGCGAAGCGGAGACCCAGTACTTC. Translated: CASSLGEAETQYF.

This chain's CDR3 is CAISGVQETQYF. As DNA, the CDR3 is TGTGCCATCAGTGGAGTTCAAGAGACCCAGTACTTC. The rearrangement links TRBV10-3 to TRBJ2-5; D call uncertain. The CDR3 has 12 residues. Per the germline V gene, CDR1 is ENHRY and CDR2 is SYGVKD. The ends were cut back, 4 bases at V and 2 bases at J, with 5 bases in the middle.

This clone was observed a single time. The chain carries TRBV19 and TRBJ1-6, with D possibly TRBD1 on 6 matching bases. The CDR3 extends over 14 amino acids. Trimming left V 10 bases short and J 9 bases short, with 19 bases between. Germline V gene data show CDR1 as LNHDA and CDR2 as SQIVND (reference sequence). The chain's CDR3 is CATSWGRGGSPLHF. In nucleotides, the CDR3 is TGTGCCACCTCTTGGGGGCGAGGAGGTTCACCCCTCCACTTT.

The chain joins TRBV28 to TRBJ2-5, with a tentative D call TRBD1 (6 bases). V dropped 1 base and J dropped 5 bases, with 14 bases sitting between them. The CDR3 loop spans 15 amino acids. Germline CDR1 MDHEN, CDR2 SYDVKM. The CDR3 reads CASSLSQGLGETQYF. The CDR3 bases are TGTGCCAGCAGTTTATCTCAGGGGCTAGGGGAGACCCAGTACTTC.

The chain has TRBV15 and TRBJ2-7; 8 bases align to TRBD1. CDR1 and CDR2 (germline): LNHNV, YYDKDF (reference sequence). CDR3 length equals 16 residues. V shed 3 bases, J shed 5 bases, and the junction held 12 bases outside the gene matches. In DNA form, the CDR3 reads TGTGCCACCAGCAGTGGGCTAGGACAGGGAGTTCACGAGCAGTACTTC. The encoded protein is CATSSGLGQGVHEQYF.

The chain couples TRBV29-1 to TRBJ2-1; D is ambiguous. Trimming removed 5 bases from V and 0 bases from J, with 11 bases in between. The CDR3 has 14 amino acids. Per germline, CDR1 SQVTM and CDR2 ANQGSEA. CDR3 sequence (DNA): TGCAGCGTTATCAACCCTAGCTCCTACAATGAGCAGTTCTTC. Its translation is CSVINPSSYNEQFF.

DNA of the CDR3: TGTGCCACCAGCAGAGACGGGACAGCCCCCTACTATGGCTACACCTTC. Translating it yields CATSRDGTAPYYGYTF. This chain uses TRBV15 with TRBJ1-2; 7 bases line up with TRBD1. The CDR3 covers 16 residues. Germline CDR1 and CDR2: LNHNV and YYDKDF (reference sequence). The J segment lost 3 bases and the V segment lost 0 bases, leaving 7 bases of the junction unmatched. Based on the CDR3 plus reference TRBV15 and TRBJ1-2, the full variable domain is DAMVIQNPRYQVTQFGKPVTLSCSQTLNHNVMYWYQQKSSQAPKLLFHYYDKDFNNEADTPDNFQSRRPNTSFCFLDIRSPGLGDTAMYLCATSRDGTAPYYGYTFGSGTRLTVV.

The chain combines TRBV18 with TRBJ2-5; TRBD2 is a possible D gene (6 bases). V lost 6 bases to trimming and J lost 5 bases, with 16 bases between them. The CDR3 runs to 14 residues. Looked up from germline, CDR1 is KGHSH and CDR2 is LQKENI. This CDR3 is CASSRGLIGETQYF. Here the CDR3 DNA reads TGTGCCAGCTCCCGCGGACTAATCGGGGAGACCCAGTACTTC.

The chain uses TRBV9 and TRBJ2-7, with a weak D call TRBD2 (7 bases). The CDR3 is 13 residues long. CDR1 is SGDLS and CDR2 is YYNGEE in the germline V gene. Deletions cut 3 bases from V and 6 bases from J, with 13 bases between. The CDR3 nucleotides are TGTGCCAGCAGCGCTTACGGGGGGCGCGAGCAGTACTTC. Translated: CASSAYGGREQYF.